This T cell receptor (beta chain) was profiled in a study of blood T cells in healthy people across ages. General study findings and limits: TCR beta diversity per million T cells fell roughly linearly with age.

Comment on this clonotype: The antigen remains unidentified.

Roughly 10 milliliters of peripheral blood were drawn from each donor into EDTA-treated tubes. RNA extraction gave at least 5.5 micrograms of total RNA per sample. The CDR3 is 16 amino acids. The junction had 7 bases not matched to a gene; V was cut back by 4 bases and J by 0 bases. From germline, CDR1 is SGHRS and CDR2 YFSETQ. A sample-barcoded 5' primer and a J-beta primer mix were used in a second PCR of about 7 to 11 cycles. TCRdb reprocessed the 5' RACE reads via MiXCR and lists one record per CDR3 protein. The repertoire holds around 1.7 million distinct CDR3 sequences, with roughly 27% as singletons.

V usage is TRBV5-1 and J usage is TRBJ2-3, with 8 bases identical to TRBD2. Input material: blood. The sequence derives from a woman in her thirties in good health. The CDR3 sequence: CASSRGLAQSTDTQYF. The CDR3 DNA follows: TGCGCCAGCAGCCGTGGACTAGCTCAAAGCACAGATACGCAGTATTTT.